The TCR beta chain under discussion was sequenced for a study of metastatic and nonmetastatic thyroid tumors. Per germline, CDR1 SGHNT and CDR2 YENEEA. The CDR3 has 13 amino acids. MiXCR reprocessed the PCR reads for TCRdb. The table includes about 33,000 clones, 15% to 20% detected once. This clone showed up many times. A clone one base away is much larger, so this may be a read error. Nobody among the patients had been given any treatment before thyroid surgery. The sequence came from a male donor with papillary thyroid cancer or a benign thyroid nodule (not recorded which). Some clones in this sample may be carry-over from other donors' samples. The V call is TRBV11-3, the J call TRBJ1-1; D is undetermined. The specimen was blood. The CDR3 region has the DNA TGTGCCAGCAGCTATACAGAAGGCACTGGAGCTTTCTTT. Amino acid sequence: CASSYTEGTGAFF. The full variable domain, in which reference TRBV11-3 and TRBJ1-1 provide the parts outside the CDR3, is EAGVVQSPRYKIIEKKQPVAFWCNPISGHNTLYWYLQNLGQGPELLIRYENEEAVDDSQLPKDRFSAERLKGVDSTLKIQPAELGDSAVYLCASSYTEGTGAFFGQGTRLTVV.